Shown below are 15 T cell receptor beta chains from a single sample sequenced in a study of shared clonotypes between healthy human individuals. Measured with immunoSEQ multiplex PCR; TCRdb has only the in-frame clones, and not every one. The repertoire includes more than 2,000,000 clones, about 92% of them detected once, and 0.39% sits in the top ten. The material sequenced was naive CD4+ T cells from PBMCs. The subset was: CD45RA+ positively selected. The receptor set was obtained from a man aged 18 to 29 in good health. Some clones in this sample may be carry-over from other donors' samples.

CDR3 amino acids: CSVTAGQGIDIQYF. CDR3 sequence (DNA): TGCAGCGTTACTGCGGGACAGGGGATAGACATTCAGTACTTC. J is TRBJ2-4 and V is TRBV29-1, with TRBD1 identical over 10 bases. The CDR3 length is 14 residues. In germline, CDR1 is SQVTM, CDR2 ANQGSEA. V was clipped by 5 bases and J by 8 bases; unmatched bases: 9.

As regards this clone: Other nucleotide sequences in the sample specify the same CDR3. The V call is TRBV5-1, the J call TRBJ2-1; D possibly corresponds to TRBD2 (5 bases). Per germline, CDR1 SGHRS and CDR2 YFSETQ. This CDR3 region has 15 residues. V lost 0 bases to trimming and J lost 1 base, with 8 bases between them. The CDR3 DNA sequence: TGCGCCAGCAGCTTGGCCAGCGGTTCCTACAATGAGCAGTTCTTC. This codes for CASSLASGSYNEQFF.

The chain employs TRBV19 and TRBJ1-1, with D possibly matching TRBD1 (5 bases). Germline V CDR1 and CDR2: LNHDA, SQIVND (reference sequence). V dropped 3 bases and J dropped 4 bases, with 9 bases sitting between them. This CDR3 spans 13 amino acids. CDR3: CASSIGRVTEAFF. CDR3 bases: TGTGCCAGTAGTATCGGCAGGGTCACTGAAGCTTTCTTT.

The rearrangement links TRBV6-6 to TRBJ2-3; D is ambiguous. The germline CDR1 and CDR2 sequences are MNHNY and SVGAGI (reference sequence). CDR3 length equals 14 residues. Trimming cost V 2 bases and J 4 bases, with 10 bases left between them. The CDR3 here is CASSYIVSADTQYF. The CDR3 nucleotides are TGTGCCAGCAGTTACATAGTGAGCGCAGATACGCAGTATTTT.

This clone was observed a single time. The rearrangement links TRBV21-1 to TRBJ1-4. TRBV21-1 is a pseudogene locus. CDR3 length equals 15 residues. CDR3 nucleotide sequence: TGTGCCAGCAGCAAAGGGAGGGCCCCTAATGAAAAACTGTTTTTT. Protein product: CASSKGRAPNEKLFF.

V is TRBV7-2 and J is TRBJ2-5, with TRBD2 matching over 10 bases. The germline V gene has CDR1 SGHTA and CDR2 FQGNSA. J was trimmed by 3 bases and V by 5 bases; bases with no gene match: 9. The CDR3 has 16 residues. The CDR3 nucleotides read TGTGCCAGCAGCCCCGTTTTGCTAGCGGGAGAAGAGACCCAGTACTTC. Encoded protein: CASSPVLLAGEETQYF.

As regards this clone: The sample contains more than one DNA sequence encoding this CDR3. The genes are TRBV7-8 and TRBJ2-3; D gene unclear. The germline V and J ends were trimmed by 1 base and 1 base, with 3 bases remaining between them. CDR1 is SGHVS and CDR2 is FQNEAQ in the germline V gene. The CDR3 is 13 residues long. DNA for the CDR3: TGTGCCAGCAGCTTAGGGGGCACAGATACGCAGTATTTT. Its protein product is CASSLGGTDTQYF.

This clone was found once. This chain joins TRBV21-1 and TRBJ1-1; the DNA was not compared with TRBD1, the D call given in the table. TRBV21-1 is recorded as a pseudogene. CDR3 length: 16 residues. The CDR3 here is CARQGDRGFGNTEAFF. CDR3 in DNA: TGTGCCAGACAGGGGGACAGGGGCTTTGGGAACACTGAAGCTTTCTTT.

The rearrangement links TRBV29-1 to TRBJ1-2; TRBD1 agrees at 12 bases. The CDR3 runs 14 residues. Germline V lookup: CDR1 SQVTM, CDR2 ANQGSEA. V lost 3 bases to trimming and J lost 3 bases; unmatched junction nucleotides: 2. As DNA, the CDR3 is TGCAGCGTTGACGGGACAGGGGGCGACTATGGCTACACCTTC. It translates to CSVDGTGGDYGYTF.

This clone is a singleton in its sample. The CDR3 reads CASSPLPGQGLITEAFF. The CDR3 DNA is TGTGCCAGCAGCCCCCTCCCGGGACAGGGGCTGATCACTGAAGCTTTCTTT. This chain connects TRBV7-2 to TRBJ1-1; 10 bases agree with TRBD1. The CDR3 is made up of 17 amino acids. V shed 5 bases and J 4 bases; nucleotides not matched to a gene: 13. The germline gives CDR1 SGHTA, CDR2 FQGNSA.

This chain's CDR3 is CASSTPDNLRIKLTYF. Written as DNA, the CDR3 is TGTGCCAGCAGCACGCCGGACAATTTGCGAATTAAGTTGACGTACTTC. The gene calls are TRBV21-1 and TRBJ2-7; the D call in the table, TRBD1, was not verified against the DNA. TRBV21-1 is noted as a pseudogene. The CDR3 has 16 residues.

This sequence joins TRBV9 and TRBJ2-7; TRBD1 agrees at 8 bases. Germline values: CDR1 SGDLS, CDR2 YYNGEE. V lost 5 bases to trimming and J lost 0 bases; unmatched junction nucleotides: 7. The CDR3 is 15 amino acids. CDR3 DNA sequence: TGTGCCAGCAGTCCCAGGGGGCAGTACTCCTACGAGCAGTACTTC. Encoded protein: CASSPRGQYSYEQYF.

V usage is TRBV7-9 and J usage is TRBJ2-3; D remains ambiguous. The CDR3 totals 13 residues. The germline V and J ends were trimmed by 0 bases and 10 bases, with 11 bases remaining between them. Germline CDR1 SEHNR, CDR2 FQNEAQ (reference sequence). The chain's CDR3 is CASSLAGEESQYF. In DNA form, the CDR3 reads TGTGCCAGCAGCTTAGCTGGGGAAGAGTCGCAGTATTTT.

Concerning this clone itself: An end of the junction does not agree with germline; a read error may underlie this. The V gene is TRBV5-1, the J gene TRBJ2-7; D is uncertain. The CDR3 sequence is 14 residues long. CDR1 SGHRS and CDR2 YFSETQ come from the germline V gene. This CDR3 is CANSLGSQYYEQYF. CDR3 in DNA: TGCGCCAACAGCTTGGGTAGCCAGTATTACGAGCAGTACTTC.

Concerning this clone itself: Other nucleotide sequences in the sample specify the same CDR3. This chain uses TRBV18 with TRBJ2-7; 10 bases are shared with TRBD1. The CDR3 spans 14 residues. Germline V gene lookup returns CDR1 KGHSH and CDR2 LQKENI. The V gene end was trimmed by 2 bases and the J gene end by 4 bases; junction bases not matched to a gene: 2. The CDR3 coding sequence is TGTGCCAGCTCACCAGCGGGACAGGGGTACGAGCAGTACTTC. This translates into CASSPAGQGYEQYF.